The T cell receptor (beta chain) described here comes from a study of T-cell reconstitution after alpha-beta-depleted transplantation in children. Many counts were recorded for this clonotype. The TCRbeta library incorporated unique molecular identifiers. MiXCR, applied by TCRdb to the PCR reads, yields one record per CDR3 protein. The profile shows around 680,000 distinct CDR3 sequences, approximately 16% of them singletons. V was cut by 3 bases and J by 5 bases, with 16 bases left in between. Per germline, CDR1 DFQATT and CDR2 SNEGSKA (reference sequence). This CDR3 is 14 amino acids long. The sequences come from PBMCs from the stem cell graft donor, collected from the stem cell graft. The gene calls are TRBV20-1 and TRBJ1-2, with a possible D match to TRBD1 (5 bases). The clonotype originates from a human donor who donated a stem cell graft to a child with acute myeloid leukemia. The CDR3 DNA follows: TGCAGTGCTAGTCGGGACCGTGGATCATATGGCTACACCTTC. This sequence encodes CSASRDRGSYGYTF.